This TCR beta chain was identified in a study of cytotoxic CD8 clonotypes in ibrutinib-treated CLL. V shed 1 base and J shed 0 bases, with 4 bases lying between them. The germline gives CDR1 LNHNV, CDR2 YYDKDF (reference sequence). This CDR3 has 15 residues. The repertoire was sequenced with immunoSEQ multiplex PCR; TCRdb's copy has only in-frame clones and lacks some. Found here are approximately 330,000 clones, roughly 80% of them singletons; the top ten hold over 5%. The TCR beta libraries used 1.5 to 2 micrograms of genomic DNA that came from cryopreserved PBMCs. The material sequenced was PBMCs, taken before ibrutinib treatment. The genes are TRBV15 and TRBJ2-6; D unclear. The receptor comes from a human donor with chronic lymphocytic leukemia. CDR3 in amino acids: CATSRGGSGANVLTF. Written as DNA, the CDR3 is TGTGCCACCAGCAGAGGGGGCTCTGGGGCCAACGTCCTGACTTTC. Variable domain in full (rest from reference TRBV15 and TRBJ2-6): DAMVIQNPRYQVTQFGKPVTLSCSQTLNHNVMYWYQQKSSQAPKLLFHYYDKDFNNEADTPDNFQSRRPNTSFCFLDIRSPGLGDTAMYLCATSRGGSGANVLTFGAGSRLTVL.